The 24 T cell receptor beta chains presented below share a single source sample, sequenced in a study of cytomegalovirus exposure and HLA in healthy donors. Generated by immunoSEQ multiplex PCR, the TCRdb table keeps only in-frame clones and is missing some. The table includes 150,000 to 200,000 clones, more than 75% detected once. Sequencing was done on a sample of PBMCs. Receptor source: a woman under 30 in good health and CMV-seronegative.

In this sample, this clone turned up a few times. The V call is TRBV6-1, the J call TRBJ2-6, with D perhaps TRBD2 (6 bases). The CDR3 extends over 17 amino acids. Germline CDR1 reads MNHNS; CDR2 reads SASEGT. V shed 4 bases and J shed 0 bases, with 13 bases lying between them. The CDR3 region is CASSGGESSSGANVLTF. The CDR3 region has the DNA TGTGCCAGCAGTGGCGGGGAGTCCAGCTCTGGGGCCAACGTCCTGACTTTC.

The J gene is TRBJ2-4, the V gene TRBV28; the match to TRBD1 covers 7 bases. The V segment lost 2 bases and the J segment 8 bases; nucleotides outside the gene matches: 9. This CDR3 has 15 residues. Germline CDR1 reads MDHEN; CDR2 reads SYDVKM. The CDR3 nucleotides read TGTGCCAGCAGTTTACCAACAGGGGCAACCCACATTCAGTACTTC. Amino acids: CASSLPTGATHIQYF.

This chain uses TRBV6-6 with TRBJ2-7, with 9 bases identical to TRBD1. Germline trimming cut 4 bases from V and 3 bases from J; bases unmatched to any gene: 7. Germline CDR1 reads MNHNY; CDR2 reads SVGAGI (reference sequence). The CDR3 runs 15 residues. The CDR3 coding sequence is TGTGCCAGCAGTTTCTCGGACAGGGGTTTCTACGAGCAGTACTTC. Translated, it gives CASSFSDRGFYEQYF.

This chain links TRBV4-2 with TRBJ2-1; D is unresolved. The V gene's germline CDR1 is LGHNA and CDR2 YNFKEQ. Trimming cost V 0 bases and J 4 bases, with 4 bases left between them. The CDR3 has 13 amino acids. CDR3 protein: CASSQDSYNEQFF. The CDR3 coding sequence is TGTGCCAGCAGCCAAGACTCGTACAATGAGCAGTTCTTC.

This clone came up a few times. The rearrangement links TRBV5-1 to TRBJ1-2; TRBD1 might be the D (6 bases). Germline lookup yields CDR1 SGHRS and CDR2 YFSETQ. The CDR3 consists of 15 residues. The V gene lost 0 bases and the J gene lost 2 bases, with 11 bases spanning the gap. The chain's CDR3 is CASSLGITGNYGYTF. The CDR3 coding sequence is TGCGCCAGCAGCTTGGGGATTACAGGGAACTATGGCTACACCTTC.

V gene TRBV4-1 combines with J gene TRBJ2-5; D call uncertain. The CDR3 sequence is 13 residues long. Germline V gene sequence: CDR1 MGHRA, CDR2 YSYEKL. V was shortened by 3 bases and J by 1 base, with 6 bases between the two germline ends. CDR3: CASSQALQETQYF. CDR3 DNA sequence: TGCGCCAGCAGCCAGGCCCTCCAAGAGACCCAGTACTTC.

This clone was seen a handful of times. The J gene is TRBJ1-5, the V gene TRBV7-3; TRBD1 is a possible D gene (5 bases). CDR3 size: 14 residues. V was pared by 3 bases and J by 4 bases, with 10 bases between. The germline V gene encodes CDR1 SGHTA and CDR2 FQGTGA. CDR3 in amino acids: CASSFGRGNQPQHF. The CDR3, as DNA: TGTGCCAGCAGCTTTGGCCGGGGGAATCAGCCCCAGCATTTT.

The V call is TRBV10-2, the J call TRBJ1-2; TRBD1 matches at 7 bases. V gave up 7 bases and J gave up 8 bases; unmatched junction bases: 19. CDR3 length: 16 amino acids. Looked up from germline, CDR1 is WSHSY and CDR2 is SAAADI. CDR3 nucleotide sequence: TGCGCCAGCAAAGGGGACTGGGACAGCGGCCAGTGGGGCTACACCTTC. The encoded protein is CASKGDWDSGQWGYTF.

The chain has TRBV5-1 and TRBJ2-1; 13 bases are shared with TRBD2. The CDR3 has 16 residues. V shed 4 bases, J shed 3 bases, and the junction held 4 bases outside the gene matches. Germline V CDR1 and CDR2: SGHRS, YFSETQ. The CDR3 spells CASSARTSGGYNEQFF. DNA of the CDR3: TGCGCCAGCAGCGCCCGGACTAGCGGGGGCTACAATGAGCAGTTCTTC.

The genes are TRBV30 and TRBJ2-1, with 8 bases identical to TRBD2. CDR1 is GTSNPN and CDR2 is SVGIG in the germline V gene (reference sequence). The CDR3 contains 13 residues. V gave up 5 bases and J gave up 10 bases; unmatched junction bases: 10. The CDR3 DNA is TGTGCCTGGGCTCTTGTAGCGGGGTTCGAGCAGTTCTTC. It encodes CAWALVAGFEQFF.

The chain combines TRBV5-1 with TRBJ2-5; 7 bases fit TRBD1. The CDR3 runs to 15 residues. Germline V lookup: CDR1 SGHRS, CDR2 YFSETQ. The V gene end was trimmed by 4 bases and the J gene end by 2 bases; junction bases not matched to a gene: 8. The CDR3 nucleotides are TGCGCCAGCAGCCCCGCCCCGACAGGGCAAGAGACCCAGTACTTC. Residues: CASSPAPTGQETQYF.

The V gene is TRBV9, the J gene TRBJ2-3; 12 positions match TRBD2. Germline loops: CDR1 SGDLS, CDR2 YYNGEE. V was pared by 0 bases and J by 7 bases, with 3 bases of the junction left unmatched. This CDR3 spans 15 amino acids. The CDR3 sequence: CASSVAGTSGYTQYF. The CDR3 coding sequence is TGTGCCAGCAGCGTAGCAGGGACTAGCGGGTATACGCAGTATTTT.

This chain joins TRBV11-2 and TRBJ2-5; 8 bases fit TRBD2. The CDR3 totals 15 residues. Germline trimming cut 1 base from V and 5 bases from J; bases unmatched to any gene: 6. Germline V gives CDR1 SGHAT, CDR2 FQNNGV. The CDR3 reads CASSLGGGLRETQYF. CDR3 in DNA: TGTGCCAGCAGCTTAGGCGGGGGGCTCAGGGAGACCCAGTACTTC.

The rearrangement joins TRBV6-4 to TRBJ1-2; D perhaps matches TRBD1 (6 bases). Germline CDR1 and CDR2: MRHNA and SNTAGT. V lost 6 bases and J lost 4, with 15 bases in between. The CDR3 spans 14 residues. CDR3 protein: CASSQQRGSYGYTF. Here the CDR3 DNA reads TGTGCCAGCAGCCAACAAAGGGGGTCCTATGGCTACACCTTC.

CDR3 residues: CASSESWQGRGETQYF. DNA for the CDR3: TGTGCCAGCAGTGAATCGTGGCAGGGGAGAGGGGAGACCCAGTACTTC. The V and J genes are TRBV6-1 and TRBJ2-5, with D possibly TRBD1 on 6 matching bases. V was clipped by 2 bases and J by 5 bases, with 18 bases between them. The CDR3 loop spans 16 amino acids. Germline CDR1 MNHNS, CDR2 SASEGT.

The rearrangement joins TRBV7-8 to TRBJ1-1, with a tentative D call TRBD1 (6 bases). Between the trimmed V and J ends, which lost 4 bases and 0 bases, there was a span of 21 bases. The germline V gene has CDR1 SGHVS and CDR2 FQNEAQ. This CDR3 has 18 residues. The CDR3 loop is CASSSQRTALTMNTEAFF. The CDR3, as DNA: TGTGCCAGCAGCTCCCAACGGACAGCCCTTACCATGAACACTGAAGCTTTCTTT.

The rearrangement joins TRBV4-2 to TRBJ1-3; no firm D call. Germline CDR1 and CDR2: LGHNA and YNFKEQ. The germline V and J ends were trimmed by 3 bases and 0 bases, with 18 bases remaining between them. The length of the CDR3 is 18 residues. Here the CDR3 reads CASSQSGPRILSGNTIYF. CDR3 nucleotides: TGTGCCAGCAGCCAGAGCGGCCCCAGAATTCTCTCTGGAAACACCATATATTTT.

The V and J genes are TRBV9 and TRBJ1-2; the match to TRBD1 covers 7 bases. The CDR3 totals 13 residues. V dropped 5 bases and J dropped 6; count of bases not matched to a gene: 7. CDR1 and CDR2 from the germline V gene are SGDLS and YYNGEE. This chain's CDR3 is CASSQGEVHGYTF. CDR3 DNA: TGTGCCAGCAGTCAGGGGGAGGTCCATGGCTACACCTTC.

The chain employs TRBV27 and TRBJ1-5; possible D gene TRBD1, 5 bases. The CDR3 contains 14 residues. Trimming removed 0 bases from V and 7 bases from J, with 10 bases in between. CDR1 MNHEY and CDR2 SMNVEV come from the germline V gene (reference sequence). The CDR3 DNA reads as TGTGCCAGCAGTTTATCCGGGGAGGGGCAGCCCCAGCATTTT. Amino acids: CASSLSGEGQPQHF.

The chain is built from TRBV10-2 and TRBJ1-4, with 7 positions matching TRBD1. Germline V gives CDR1 WSHSY, CDR2 SAAADI. Trimming removed 7 bases from V and 6 bases from J; junction bases left unmatched: 5. The CDR3 contains 13 residues. The CDR3 here is CASKSGGDEKLFF. Written as DNA, the CDR3 is TGCGCCAGCAAATCAGGGGGAGATGAAAAACTGTTTTTT.

Concerning this clone: This same CDR3 is encoded by further DNA sequences in the sample. This sequence joins TRBV6-5 and TRBJ2-7; D is ambiguous. Germline assignment: CDR1 MNHEY and CDR2 SVGAGI. The CDR3 has 11 amino acids. V lost 6 bases, J lost 3 bases, and 6 bases lay in between. The CDR3 DNA reads as TGTGCCAGCAGCCGCGACTACGAGCAGTACTTC. Translating gives CASSRDYEQYF.

CDR3 nucleotides: TGTGCCGGACAAGGGTGGGAAGGCTATGGCTACACCTTC. The encoded protein is CAGQGWEGYGYTF. This chain connects TRBV6-1 to TRBJ1-2, with a possible D match to TRBD1 (5 bases). The CDR3 runs 13 residues. V dropped 11 bases and J dropped 4 bases, with 17 bases sitting between them. Germline V gene lookup returns CDR1 MNHNS and CDR2 SASEGT.

The chain is built from TRBV5-5 and TRBJ1-2, with D possibly TRBD1 on 6 matching bases. Germline lookup yields CDR1 SGHKS and CDR2 YYEKEE (reference sequence). Trimming cost V 0 bases and J 5 bases, with 8 bases left between them. The CDR3 runs to 13 residues. In nucleotides, the CDR3 is TGTGCCAGCAGCTTGGAACAGGGTTATGGCTACACCTTC. As protein: CASSLEQGYGYTF.

The chain is built from TRBV25-1 and TRBJ1-3; unclear D gene. This CDR3 is 13 amino acids long. Trimming shortened V by 4 bases and J by 0 bases, and 4 bases separated the two germline ends. Per germline, CDR1 MGHDK and CDR2 SYGVNS. This chain's CDR3 is CASSVASGNTIYF. Written as DNA, the CDR3 is TGTGCCAGCAGTGTGGCCTCTGGAAACACCATATATTTT.